Each of the 21 T cell receptor beta chains below was sequenced from the same sample in a study of blood T cell repertoires in COVID-19. TCRdb keeps only in-frame clones here, not all; method: immunoSEQ multiplex PCR. The sample includes under 450,000 clones, approximately 86% seen only once; the top ten take just over 7%. The source material was peripheral blood. These receptors were collected from a woman aged 60-75 years with COVID-19, enrolled during active disease.

The J gene is TRBJ1-5, the V gene TRBV30, with 9 bases that match TRBD1. Germline V CDR1 and CDR2: GTSNPN, SVGIG (reference sequence). Losses at the gene ends were 4 bases for V and 7 bases for J; bases not matched to a gene: 5. The CDR3 length is 13 residues. The CDR3 protein is CAWNRGLGQPQHF. CDR3 sequence (DNA): TGTGCCTGGAACAGGGGGCTGGGACAGCCCCAGCATTTT.

V and J are TRBV2 and TRBJ2-7; 7 bases align to TRBD1. Losses at the gene ends were 6 bases for V and 2 bases for J; bases not matched to a gene: 4. Germline V gene lookup returns CDR1 SNHLY and CDR2 FYNNEI. CDR3 length: 13 amino acids. In DNA, the CDR3 is TGTGCCAGCAGGGGGACAGTTGCCTACGAGCAGTACTTC. This encodes CASRGTVAYEQYF.

This sequence joins TRBV30 and TRBJ2-5; D perhaps matches TRBD1 (6 bases). CDR3 length: 15 amino acids. Germline loops: CDR1 GTSNPN, CDR2 SVGIG (reference sequence). V was clipped by 5 bases and J by 1 base, with 17 bases between them. In DNA form, the CDR3 reads TGTGCCTGGGCAATCTCCGGGACACCCCAAGAGACCCAGTACTTC. The encoded protein is CAWAISGTPQETQYF.

V gene TRBV3-1 (or the pseudogene TRBV3-2) combines with J gene TRBJ1-1; D is unclear. Trimming cost V 5 bases and J 4 bases, with 14 bases left between them. Germline CDR1 LGHDT, CDR2 YNNKEL (reference sequence). This CDR3 contains 14 residues. The CDR3 DNA is TGTGCCAGCAGCTCCGGACGAGGGAGCACTGAAGCTTTCTTT. Its protein is CASSSGRGSTEAFF.

There are a few counts of this clone. The chain links TRBV6-5 to TRBJ1-2, with TRBD1 matching over 8 bases. The germline V gene encodes CDR1 MNHEY and CDR2 SVGAGI. V was pared by 10 bases and J by 4 bases, with 8 bases of the junction left unmatched. The CDR3 contains 13 residues. The CDR3 bases are TGTGCCACCACAGGGGGACGGGGCTATGGCTACACCTTC. Its protein is CATTGGRGYGYTF.

The rearrangement links TRBV19 to TRBJ1-3; D may be TRBD1 (5 bases). V was pared by 3 bases and J by 0 bases, with 15 bases between. This CDR3 comprises 17 residues. Germline CDR1 and CDR2: LNHDA and SQIVND (reference sequence). This CDR3 reads CASSMSMTAPSGNTIYF. The CDR3 DNA sequence: TGTGCCAGTAGTATGAGTATGACAGCGCCCTCTGGAAACACCATATATTTT.

The table lists this clone with a few counts. The V gene is TRBV28, the J gene TRBJ1-2; D might be TRBD1 (6 bases). V lost 4 bases to trimming and J lost 3 bases, with 15 bases between them. The germline gives CDR1 MDHEN, CDR2 SYDVKM. This CDR3 comprises 15 residues. CDR3 nucleotides: TGTGCCAGCAGTTACAAACAGGGACCCGACTATGGCTACACCTTC. Its translation is CASSYKQGPDYGYTF.

The V and J genes are TRBV19 and TRBJ2-2, with a possible D match to TRBD2 (5 bases). The V end lost 3 bases, the J end lost 3 bases, and 11 bases lay between the germline ends. Germline CDR1 reads LNHDA; CDR2 reads SQIVND (reference sequence). The CDR3 covers 15 residues. The CDR3 protein is CASSMRAAYTGELFF. DNA of the CDR3: TGTGCCAGTAGTATGAGGGCAGCCTACACCGGGGAGCTGTTTTTT.

Note on this clone: This CDR3 is also generated by other DNA sequences in the sample. V and J are TRBV5-4 and TRBJ2-3; a possible D gene is TRBD2 (5 bases). This CDR3 spans 12 amino acids. Trimming cost V 0 bases and J 6 bases, with 5 bases left between them. CDR1 is SGHNT, CDR2 YYREEE, per germline (reference sequence). The CDR3 reads CASSLAGDTQYF. The DNA for the CDR3 is TGTGCCAGCAGCTTGGCGGGGGATACGCAGTATTTT.

The chain links TRBV27 to TRBJ1-2, with D unclear. The CDR3 length is 14 residues. CDR1 and CDR2 (germline): MNHEY, SMNVEV (reference sequence). V lost 5 bases and J lost 7, with 17 bases in between. CDR3 amino acids: CASSPRPRLGGYTF. The CDR3 DNA reads TGTGCCAGCAGTCCGAGACCCAGGCTTGGTGGCTACACCTTC.

V and J are TRBV7-2 and TRBJ1-2; tentative D call: TRBD1 (5 bases). This CDR3 is built from 14 residues. V was shortened by 5 bases and J by 3 bases, with 13 bases between the two germline ends. CDR1 is SGHTA and CDR2 is FQGNSA in the germline V gene. CDR3 protein: CASSPETVHYGYTF. Written as DNA, the CDR3 is TGTGCCAGCAGCCCGGAGACAGTCCACTATGGCTACACCTTC.

Of note for this clone: A read error may account for a junction end that differs from germline. The J gene is TRBJ2-3, the V gene TRBV3-1 (or the pseudogene TRBV3-2); TRBD2 might be the D (5 bases). There are 14 residues in the CDR3. Germline V gene lookup returns CDR1 LGHDT and CDR2 YNNKEL (reference sequence). CDR3 nucleotide sequence: TGTGCCAGCAGCCAAGGAGGGATCGGGTCCAACCTAAATTTT. Translated, it gives CASSQGGIGSNLNF.

The chain recombines TRBV21-1 with TRBJ1-2; the table's D call TRBD1 went unverified against the DNA. TRBV21-1 is a pseudogene segment. The CDR3 contains 16 residues. Here the CDR3 DNA reads TGTGCCAGCAGCAAAGAAGAACGAGCTCAGGGCTATGGCTACACCTTC. Translating it yields CASSKEERAQGYGYTF.

The genes are TRBV4-1 and TRBJ2-3; D might be TRBD2 (6 bases). Germline CDR1 is MGHRA and CDR2 is YSYEKL. Trimming shortened V by 1 base and J by 2 bases, and 13 bases separated the two germline ends. The CDR3 has 16 amino acids. Written as DNA, the CDR3 is TGCGCCAGCAGCCAAGGTAGGGACTCCATCACAGATACGCAGTATTTT. It encodes CASSQGRDSITDTQYF.

The chain couples TRBV7-9 to TRBJ2-2; D is possibly TRBD2 (5 bases). CDR1 and CDR2 from the germline V gene are SEHNR and FQNEAQ (reference sequence). V was shortened by 9 bases and J by 4 bases, with 12 bases between the two germline ends. The CDR3 is 13 amino acids. The DNA for the CDR3 is TGTGCCAGTGCTCGGGGTCCCACCGGGGAGCTGTTTTTT. It specifies CASARGPTGELFF.

This chain links TRBV6-4 with TRBJ1-2; 9 bases fit TRBD1. The CDR3 loop spans 15 amino acids. Germline assignment: CDR1 MRHNA and CDR2 SNTAGT. Trimming cost V 6 bases and J 5 bases; bases outside gene matches: 10. The CDR3 here is CASRQQGAGGYGYTF. DNA for the CDR3: TGTGCCAGCAGACAACAGGGGGCAGGGGGATATGGCTACACCTTC.

The chain couples TRBV6-1 to TRBJ2-3, with 11 bases fitting TRBD2. With 0 bases clipped from V and 6 bases from J, the junction kept 8 bases outside the gene matches. The CDR3 is made up of 17 amino acids. Germline assignment: CDR1 MNHNS and CDR2 SASEGT. The CDR3: CASSEAWASGGFDTQYF. In DNA, the CDR3 is TGTGCCAGCAGTGAAGCATGGGCTAGCGGGGGGTTCGATACGCAGTATTTT.

The V gene is TRBV3-1 (or the pseudogene TRBV3-2), the J gene TRBJ1-2; 7 nucleotides agree with TRBD1. The trim removed 2 bases at V and 8 bases at J, leaving 8 bases unmatched. This CDR3 is built from 14 residues. Germline V CDR1 and CDR2: LGHDT, YNNKEL (reference sequence). The CDR3 is CASSQQGGVGGYTF. The CDR3 DNA is TGTGCCAGCAGCCAACAGGGGGGAGTAGGAGGCTACACCTTC.

The chain is built from TRBV4-2 and TRBJ2-3; no clear D. CDR1 and CDR2 (germline): LGHNA, YNFKEQ. V shed 4 bases and J shed 6 bases, with 5 bases lying between them. This CDR3 region has 11 residues. The CDR3, as DNA: TGTGCCAGCAGCCTCGGGGATACGCAGTATTTT. This translates into CASSLGDTQYF.

V and J are TRBV25-1 and TRBJ2-7; D unclear. The CDR3 covers 12 residues. Germline loops: CDR1 MGHDK, CDR2 SYGVNS. V shed 5 bases and J shed 6 bases, with 11 bases lying between them. CDR3 residues: CASSRGSGEQYF. The CDR3 DNA sequence: TGTGCCAGCAGTCGAGGTTCGGGCGAGCAGTACTTC.

The rearrangement uses TRBV6-5 and TRBJ2-1, with D unresolved. CDR1 is MNHEY, CDR2 SVGAGI, per germline. V lost 0 bases to trimming and J lost 0 bases, with 9 bases between them. The length of the CDR3 is 16 residues. Here the CDR3 reads CASSYSFSGSYNEQFF. The CDR3, as DNA: TGTGCCAGCAGTTACTCGTTTTCCGGCTCCTACAATGAGCAGTTCTTC.